The clone carrying this TCR beta chain was detected a few times. This sample stems from a study of identical twins' blood T cells. From germline, CDR1 is SGHRS and CDR2 YFSETQ. V lost 0 bases, J lost 5 bases, and 10 bases lay in between. CDR3 length: 14 amino acids. In TCRdb, the 5' RACE reads were re-called with MiXCR into one record per CDR3 protein. The sample carries around 380,000 distinct CDR3 sequences, around 30% recorded once. The V gene is TRBV5-1, the J gene TRBJ2-3; D may be TRBD2 (6 bases). The clonotype originates from a woman aged 18-55 years in good health. Sample: PBMCs. Written as DNA, the CDR3 is TGCGCCAGCAGCTTGGAAGGAGGGGAAGATACGCAGTATTTT. This sequence encodes CASSLEGGEDTQYF.